This T cell receptor beta chain was recovered during a study of blood T cell repertoires in COVID-19. Only in-frame clones appear in the TCRdb table, and some are missing; sequencing was by immunoSEQ multiplex PCR. Of approximately 240,000 clones listed, less than 85% are singletons. V was shortened by 4 bases and J by 3 bases, with 16 bases between the two germline ends. The CDR3 sequence is 16 residues long. CDR1 KGHSH and CDR2 LQKENI come from the germline V gene. This clone was seen once. Material for sequencing was peripheral blood. The receptor comes from a woman older than 75 with active or convalescent COVID-19. The chain employs TRBV18 and TRBJ1-3; D uncertain. The CDR3 DNA is TGTGCCAGCTCACTCCGGGTCCCCGGGGATGGAAACACCATATATTTT. The encoded protein is CASSLRVPGDGNTIYF.